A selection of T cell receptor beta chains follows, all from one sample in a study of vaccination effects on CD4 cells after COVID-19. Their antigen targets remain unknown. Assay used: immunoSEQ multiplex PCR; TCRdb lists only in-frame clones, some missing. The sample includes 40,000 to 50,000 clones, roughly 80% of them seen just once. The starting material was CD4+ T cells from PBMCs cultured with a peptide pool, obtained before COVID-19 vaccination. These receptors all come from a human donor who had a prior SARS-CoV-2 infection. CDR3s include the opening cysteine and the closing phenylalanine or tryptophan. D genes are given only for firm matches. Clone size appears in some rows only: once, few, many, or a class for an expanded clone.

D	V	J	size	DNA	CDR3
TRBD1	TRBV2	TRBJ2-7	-	TGTGCCAGCGGACAGGGTTTTGCCTACGAGCAGTACTTC	CASGQGFAYEQYF
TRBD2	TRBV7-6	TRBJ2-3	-	TGTGCCAGCAGCTCTAGACCGGGACTAGCCTTAGTAGATACGCAGTATTTT	CASSSRPGLALVDTQYF
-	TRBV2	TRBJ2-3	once	TGTGCCAGCAGCAACAGGGTCTCAGGAGATACGCAGTATTTT	CASSNRVSGDTQYF
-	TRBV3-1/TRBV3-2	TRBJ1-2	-	TGTGCCAGCAGCTACCGACAGACGGGCCGGAATGGCTACACCTTC	CASSYRQTGRNGYTF
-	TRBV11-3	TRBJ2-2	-	TGTGCCAGCAGCTTAGTTGGTTTTACCGGGGAGCTGTTTTTT	CASSLVGFTGELFF
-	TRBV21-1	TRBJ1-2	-	TGTGCCAGCATTGAAACCCCCATGACGGGCTACACCTTC	CASIETPMTGYTF
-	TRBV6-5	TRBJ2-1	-	TGTGCCAGCAGTTACTCCTCGCTGCCTGGGACATTTAAGTTCTTC	CASSYSSLPGTFKFF
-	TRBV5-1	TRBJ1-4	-	TGCGCCAGCAGCCCCCTTAAAGTTGCGGGTGAAAAACTGTTTTTT	CASSPLKVAGEKLFF
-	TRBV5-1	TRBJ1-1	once	TGCGCCAGCAGCTTGGGGGTCAACACTGAAGCTTTCTTT	CASSLGVNTEAFF
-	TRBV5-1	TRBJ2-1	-	TGCGCCAGCAGCCCCCGGTACGGGCAGGGGGGCAATGAGCAGTTCTTC	CASSPRYGQGGNEQFF
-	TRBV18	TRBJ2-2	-	TGTGCCAGCTCACCCTGGACATCGAACACCGGGGAGCTGTTTTTT	CASSPWTSNTGELFF
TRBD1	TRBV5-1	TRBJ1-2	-	TGCGCCAGCAGCCCAGGGGACAGTAACTATGGCTACACCTTC	CASSPGDSNYGYTF
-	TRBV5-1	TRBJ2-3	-	TGCGCCAGCAGCCTAGATCCCGGGACACCCATCGAGACGCAGTATTTT	CASSLDPGTPIETQYF
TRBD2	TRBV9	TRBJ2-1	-	TGTGCCAGCAGCGTCCCAGCGGGAGGGTACAATGAGCAGTTCTTC	CASSVPAGGYNEQFF
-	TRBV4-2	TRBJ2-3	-	TGTGCCAGCAGTCTTCAACCGGGACAAAACACAGATACGCAGTATTTT	CASSLQPGQNTDTQYF
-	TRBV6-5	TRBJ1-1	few	TGTGCCAGCAGGGAGGATCCCCCTCACACTGAAGCTTTCTTT	CASREDPPHTEAFF
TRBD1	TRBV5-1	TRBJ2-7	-	TGCGCCAGCAGCCCGAGGGGACAGGGTATCTACGAGCAGTACTTC	CASSPRGQGIYEQYF
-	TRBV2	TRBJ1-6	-	TGTGCCAGCAGGGATGCTGCACAAGGGGATTCACCCCTCCACTTT	CASRDAAQGDSPLHF
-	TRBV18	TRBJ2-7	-	TGTGCCAGCTCACCTGAGTTAGGGAGTCACGAGCAGTACTTC	CASSPELGSHEQYF
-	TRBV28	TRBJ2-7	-	TGTGCCAGCAGTCCTACAGCCTACGAGCAGTACTTC	CASSPTAYEQYF
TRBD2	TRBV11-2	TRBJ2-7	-	TGTGCCAGCAGCCCCGGACTAGCGGGAGGGTACTACGAGCAGTACTTC	CASSPGLAGGYYEQYF
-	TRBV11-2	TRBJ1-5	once	TGTGCCAGCAGCTCGGACAGAAATCAGCCCCAGCATTTT	CASSSDRNQPQHF
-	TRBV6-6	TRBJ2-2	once	TGTGCCAGCAGTTGGATCAACACCGGGGAGCTGTTTTTT	CASSWINTGELFF
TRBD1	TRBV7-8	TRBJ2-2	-	TGTGCCAGCAGCTTTCTATGGATACACGGGACAGTAAACACCGGGGAGCTGTTTTTT	CASSFLWIHGTVNTGELFF
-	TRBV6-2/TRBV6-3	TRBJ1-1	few	TGTGCCAGCAGTTACCCCGGGGGTCGGGGTTCAGGCACTGAAGCTTTCTTT	CASSYPGGRGSGTEAFF
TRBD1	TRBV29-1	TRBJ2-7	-	TGCAGCGCACGGACAGGGCCCAATTCCTACGAGCAGTACTTC	CSARTGPNSYEQYF
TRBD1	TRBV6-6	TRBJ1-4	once	TGTGCCAGCAGTGCGGGACAGGGTGCGGCTAATGAAAAACTGTTTTTT	CASSAGQGAANEKLFF
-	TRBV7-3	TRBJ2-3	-	TGTGCCAGCAGCGGGGGGCCAGCAGATACGCAGTATTTT	CASSGGPADTQYF
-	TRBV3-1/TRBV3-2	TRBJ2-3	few	TGTGCCAGCAGCCACCCCCGGCAGCAACTCAACACAGATACGCAGTATTTT	CASSHPRQQLNTDTQYF
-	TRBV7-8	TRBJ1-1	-	TGTGCCAGCAGCTCAACCCCCTGGGGTAGGGGAAGCACTGAAGCTTTCTTT	CASSSTPWGRGSTEAFF
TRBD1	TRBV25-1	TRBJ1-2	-	TGTGCCAGCAGTGAATCTCCGGGACAGGGCCCCTATGGCTACACCTTC	CASSESPGQGPYGYTF
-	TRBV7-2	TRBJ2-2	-	TGTGCCAGCAGCTATATCTTCGTAACGAACACCGGGGAGCTGTTTTTT	CASSYIFVTNTGELFF
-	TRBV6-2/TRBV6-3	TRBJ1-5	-	TGTGCCAGCAGTCTCAGGGGAGGGCATCAGCCCCAGCATTTT	CASSLRGGHQPQHF
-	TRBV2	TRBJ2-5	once	TGTGCCAGCAGTGAATGGGAAGTGGAGACCCAGTACTTC	CASSEWEVETQYF
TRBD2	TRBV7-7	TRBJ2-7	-	TGTGCTAGCAGCTTGGGACTAGCGGGGGAGCAGTACTTC	CASSLGLAGEQYF
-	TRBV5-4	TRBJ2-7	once	TGTGCCAGCAGCTGGGGGCCGGGACAAGTTTCCTACGAGCAGTACTTC	CASSWGPGQVSYEQYF
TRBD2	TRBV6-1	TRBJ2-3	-	TGTGCCAGCAGTGAAGTGGCTAGCGGGAACACAGATACGCAGTATTTT	CASSEVASGNTDTQYF
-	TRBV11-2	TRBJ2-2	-	TGTGCCAGCACCCTATCACGCGGGGTAACGAACACCGGGGAGCTGTTTTTT	CASTLSRGVTNTGELFF
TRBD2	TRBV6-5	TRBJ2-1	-	TGTGCCAGCAGCGTGCAGCGGGATTACAATGAGCAGTTCTTC	CASSVQRDYNEQFF
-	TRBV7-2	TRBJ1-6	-	TGTGCCAGCAGCCCCCGAAGGGGAGGCAATTCACCCCTCCACTTT	CASSPRRGGNSPLHF
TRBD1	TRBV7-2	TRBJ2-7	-	TGTGCCAGCAACTTAGACAGGGTCGGCGAGCAGTACTTC	CASNLDRVGEQYF
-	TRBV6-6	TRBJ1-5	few	TGTGCCAGCAGTTACTCGAACCCAGGGCCATGGCCCCAGCATTTT	CASSYSNPGPWPQHF
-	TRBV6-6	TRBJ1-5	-	TGTGCCAGCGGAAAACAGGGAAGCAATCAGCCCCAGCATTTT	CASGKQGSNQPQHF
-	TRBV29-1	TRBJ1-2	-	TGCAGCCCAATGGTCACAGCCTATGGCTACACCTTC	CSPMVTAYGYTF
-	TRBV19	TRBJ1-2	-	TGTGCCAGTAGCGCAGCTAACTATGGCTACACCTTC	CASSAANYGYTF
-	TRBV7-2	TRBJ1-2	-	TGTGCCAGCAGCCCCTCTCTGGGGGACAACTATGGCTACACCTTC	CASSPSLGDNYGYTF